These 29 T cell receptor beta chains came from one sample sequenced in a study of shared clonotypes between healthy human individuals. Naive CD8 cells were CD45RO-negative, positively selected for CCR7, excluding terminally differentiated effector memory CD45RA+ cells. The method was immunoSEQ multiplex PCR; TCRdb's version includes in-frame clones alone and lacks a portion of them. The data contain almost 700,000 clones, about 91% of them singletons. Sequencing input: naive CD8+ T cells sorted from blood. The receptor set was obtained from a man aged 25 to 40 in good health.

DNA for the CDR3: TGTGCCACCCGCCCGTGGGAGGAAGAGACCCAGTACTTC. The encoded protein is CATRPWEEETQYF. The V and J genes are TRBV13 and TRBJ2-5; perhaps TRBD2 as D (6 bases). The CDR3 loop spans 13 amino acids. Germline CDR1 PRHDT, CDR2 FYEKMQ (reference sequence). Trimming removed 10 bases from V and 3 bases from J, with 15 bases in between. Supplemented by reference TRBV13 and TRBJ2-5, the full variable domain reads AAGVIQSPRHLIKEKRETATLKCYPIPRHDTVYWYQQGPGQDPQFLISFYEKMQSDKGSIPDRFSAQQFSDYHSELNMSSLELGDSALYFCATRPWEEETQYFGPGTRLLVL.

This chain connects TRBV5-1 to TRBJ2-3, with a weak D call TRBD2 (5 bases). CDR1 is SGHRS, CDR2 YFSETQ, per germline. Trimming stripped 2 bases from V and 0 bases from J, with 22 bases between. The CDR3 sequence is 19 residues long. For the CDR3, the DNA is TGCGCCAGCAGCTTAGGTCTTAGAGGGCCCGCGATTAGCACAGATACGCAGTATTTT. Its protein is CASSLGLRGPAISTDTQYF.

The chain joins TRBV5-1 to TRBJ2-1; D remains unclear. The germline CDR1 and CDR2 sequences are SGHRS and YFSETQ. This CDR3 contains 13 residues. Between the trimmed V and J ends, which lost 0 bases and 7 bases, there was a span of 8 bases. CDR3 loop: CASSLDSSNEQFF. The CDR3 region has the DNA TGCGCCAGCAGCTTGGATTCCTCTAATGAGCAGTTCTTC.

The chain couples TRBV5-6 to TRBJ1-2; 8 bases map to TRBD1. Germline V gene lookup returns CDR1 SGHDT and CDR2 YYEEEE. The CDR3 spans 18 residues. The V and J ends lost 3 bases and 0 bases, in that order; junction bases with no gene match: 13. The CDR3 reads CASSSGGLTGDTNYGYTF. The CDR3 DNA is TGTGCCAGCAGCTCAGGGGGCTTAACAGGGGACACTAACTATGGCTACACCTTC.

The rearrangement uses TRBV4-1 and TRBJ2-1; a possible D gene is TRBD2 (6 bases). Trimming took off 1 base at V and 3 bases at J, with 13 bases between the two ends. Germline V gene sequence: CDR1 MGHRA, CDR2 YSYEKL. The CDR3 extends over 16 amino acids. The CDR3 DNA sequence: TGCGCCAGCAGCCAAGCCCCGGCTAGCGTCTACAATGAGCAGTTCTTC. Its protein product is CASSQAPASVYNEQFF.

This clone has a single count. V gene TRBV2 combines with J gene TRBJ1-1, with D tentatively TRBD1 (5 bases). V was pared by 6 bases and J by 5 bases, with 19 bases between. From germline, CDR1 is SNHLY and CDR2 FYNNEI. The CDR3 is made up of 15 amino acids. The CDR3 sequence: CASRTQYQGGTEAFF. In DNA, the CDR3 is TGTGCCAGCAGGACACAGTACCAGGGTGGGACTGAAGCTTTCTTT.

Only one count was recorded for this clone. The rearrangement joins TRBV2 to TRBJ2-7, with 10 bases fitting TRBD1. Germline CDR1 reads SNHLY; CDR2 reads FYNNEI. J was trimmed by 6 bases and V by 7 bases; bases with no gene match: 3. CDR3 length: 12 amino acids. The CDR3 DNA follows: TGTGCCAGCACCGGGACAGGGGCCGAGCAGTACTTC. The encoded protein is CASTGTGAEQYF.

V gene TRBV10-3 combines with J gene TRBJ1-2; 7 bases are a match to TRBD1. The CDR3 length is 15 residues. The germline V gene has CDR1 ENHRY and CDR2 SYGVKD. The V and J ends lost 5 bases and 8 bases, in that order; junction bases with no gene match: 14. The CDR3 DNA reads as TGTGCCATCAGTCCAGGGGACAGCTTTCTGGGGGGCTACACCTTC. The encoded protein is CAISPGDSFLGGYTF.

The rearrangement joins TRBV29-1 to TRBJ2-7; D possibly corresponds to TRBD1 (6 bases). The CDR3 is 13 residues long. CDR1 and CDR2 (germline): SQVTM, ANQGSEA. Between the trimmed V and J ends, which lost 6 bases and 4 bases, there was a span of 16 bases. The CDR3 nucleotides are TGCAGCGTCTCCGATTATAGGGGGTACGAGCAGTACTTC. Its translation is CSVSDYRGYEQYF.

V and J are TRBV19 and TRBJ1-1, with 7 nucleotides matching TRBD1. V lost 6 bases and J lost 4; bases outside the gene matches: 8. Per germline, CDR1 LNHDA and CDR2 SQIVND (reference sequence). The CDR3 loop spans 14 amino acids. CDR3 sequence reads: CASSLRDRRTEAFF. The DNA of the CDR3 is TGTGCCAGTAGCCTACGGGACAGACGCACTGAAGCTTTCTTT.

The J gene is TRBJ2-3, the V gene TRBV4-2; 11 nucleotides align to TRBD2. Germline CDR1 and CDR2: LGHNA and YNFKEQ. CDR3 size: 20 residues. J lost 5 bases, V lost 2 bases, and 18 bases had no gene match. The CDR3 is CASSQYAVGVAGGPEDTQYF. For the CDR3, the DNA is TGTGCCAGCAGCCAATACGCAGTGGGGGTAGCGGGAGGGCCAGAAGATACGCAGTATTTT.

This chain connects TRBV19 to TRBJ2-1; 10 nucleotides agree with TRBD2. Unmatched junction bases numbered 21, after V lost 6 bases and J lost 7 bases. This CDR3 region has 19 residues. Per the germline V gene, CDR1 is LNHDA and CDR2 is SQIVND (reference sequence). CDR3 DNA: TGTGCCAGTAGCTCCCAGGCACTAGCGGGGCCTCCGCGTTGGAATGAGCAGTTCTTC. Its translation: CASSSQALAGPPRWNEQFF.

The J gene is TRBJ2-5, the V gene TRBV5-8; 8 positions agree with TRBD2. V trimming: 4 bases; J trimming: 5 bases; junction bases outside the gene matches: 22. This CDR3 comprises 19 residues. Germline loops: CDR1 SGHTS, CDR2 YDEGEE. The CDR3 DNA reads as TGTGCCAGCAGCCCCATGTGGGCGATTAGCGGGATTCGTTGGGAGACCCAGTACTTC. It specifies CASSPMWAISGIRWETQYF.

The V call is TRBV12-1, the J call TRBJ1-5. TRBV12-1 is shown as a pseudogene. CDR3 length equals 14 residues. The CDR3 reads CASSFRAANQPQHF. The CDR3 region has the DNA TGTGCCAGCAGCTTTCGGGCAGCTAATCAGCCCCAGCATTTT.

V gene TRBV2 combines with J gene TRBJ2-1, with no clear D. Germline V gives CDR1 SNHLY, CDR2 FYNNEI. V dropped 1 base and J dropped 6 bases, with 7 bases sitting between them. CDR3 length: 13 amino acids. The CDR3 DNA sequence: TGTGCCAGCAGTGAAGGCCTTTCCAATGAGCAGTTCTTC. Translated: CASSEGLSNEQFF.

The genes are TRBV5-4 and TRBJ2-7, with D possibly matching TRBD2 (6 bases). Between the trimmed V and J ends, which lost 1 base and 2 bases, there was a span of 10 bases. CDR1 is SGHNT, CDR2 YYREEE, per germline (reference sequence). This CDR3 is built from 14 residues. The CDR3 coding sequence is TGTGCCAGCAGCTTGTTTGGAGGGCCCTACGAGCAGTACTTC. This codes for CASSLFGGPYEQYF.

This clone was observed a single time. The CDR3 protein is CASSLSGYQETQYF. The CDR3 DNA is TGCGCCAGCAGCCTGTCGGGGTACCAAGAGACCCAGTACTTC. The chain is built from TRBV10-2 and TRBJ2-5; TRBD2 might be the D (5 bases). The germline V gene has CDR1 WSHSY and CDR2 SAAADI. The V gene lost 6 bases and the J gene lost 0 bases, with 11 bases spanning the gap. This CDR3 has 14 amino acids.

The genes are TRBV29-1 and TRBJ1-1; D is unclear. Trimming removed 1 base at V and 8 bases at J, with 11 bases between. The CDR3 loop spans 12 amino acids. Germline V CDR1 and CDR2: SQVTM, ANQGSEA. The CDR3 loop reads CSVEGEEKEAFF. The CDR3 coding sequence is TGCAGCGTTGAAGGGGAGGAAAAAGAAGCTTTCTTT.

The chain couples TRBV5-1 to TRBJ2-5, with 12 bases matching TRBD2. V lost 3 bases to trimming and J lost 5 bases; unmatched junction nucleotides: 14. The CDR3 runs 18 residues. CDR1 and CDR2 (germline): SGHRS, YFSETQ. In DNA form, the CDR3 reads TGCGCCAGCAGCTGGCTAGCGGGAGGGCCCGAGGCGGGCGAGACCCAGTACTTC. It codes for CASSWLAGGPEAGETQYF. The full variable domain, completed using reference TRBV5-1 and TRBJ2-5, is KAGVTQTPRYLIKTRGQQVTLSCSPISGHRSVSWYQQTPGQGLQFLFEYFSETQRNKGNFPGRFSGRQFSNSRSEMNVSTLELGDSALYLCASSWLAGGPEAGETQYFGPGTRLLVL.

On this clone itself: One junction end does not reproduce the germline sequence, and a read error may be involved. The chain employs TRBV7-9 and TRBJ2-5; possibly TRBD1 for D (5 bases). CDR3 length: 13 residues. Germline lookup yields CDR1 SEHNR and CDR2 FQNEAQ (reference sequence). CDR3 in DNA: TGTGCCAGTAGGCAGGGTGGGCCAGAGGCCCAGTACTTC. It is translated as CASRQGGPEAQYF.

In DNA form, the CDR3 reads TGCGCCAGCAGCCAAGATAAGTCAGATACGCAGTATTTT. It encodes CASSQDKSDTQYF. The chain is built from TRBV4-3 and TRBJ2-3; D uncertain. The CDR3 contains 13 residues. Trimming removed 0 bases at V and 4 bases at J, with 5 bases between. The germline V gene has CDR1 LGHNA and CDR2 YSLEER.

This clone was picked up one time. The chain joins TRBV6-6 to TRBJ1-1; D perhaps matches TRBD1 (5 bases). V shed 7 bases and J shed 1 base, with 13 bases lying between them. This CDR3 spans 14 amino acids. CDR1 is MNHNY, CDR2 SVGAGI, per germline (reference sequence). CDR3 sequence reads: CASIGGHRNTEAFF. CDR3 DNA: TGTGCCAGCATAGGAGGACACCGGAACACTGAAGCTTTCTTT.

The CDR3 DNA follows: TGTGCCAGCTCACCATCCGGGACTAGCTCCGGGGAATACAATGAGCAGTTCTTC. It translates to CASSPSGTSSGEYNEQFF. This chain connects TRBV18 to TRBJ2-1, with 9 positions matching TRBD2. The CDR3 is 18 residues long. V was pared by 2 bases and J by 4 bases, with 12 bases of the junction left unmatched. Germline V gene lookup returns CDR1 KGHSH and CDR2 LQKENI.

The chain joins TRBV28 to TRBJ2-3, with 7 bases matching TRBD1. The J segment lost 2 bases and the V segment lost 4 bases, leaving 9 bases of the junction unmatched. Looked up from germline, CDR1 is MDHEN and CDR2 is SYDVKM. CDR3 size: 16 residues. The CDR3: CASSSAQTGPTDTQYF. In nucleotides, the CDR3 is TGTGCCAGCAGTTCCGCCCAGACAGGGCCCACAGATACGCAGTATTTT.

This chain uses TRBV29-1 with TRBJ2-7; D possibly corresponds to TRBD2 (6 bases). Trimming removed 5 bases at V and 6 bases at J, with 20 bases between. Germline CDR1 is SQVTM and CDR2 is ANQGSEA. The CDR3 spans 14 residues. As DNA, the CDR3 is TGCAGCGTTTACCCGCTTCGCGGGGCGGGCGAGCAGTACTTC. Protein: CSVYPLRGAGEQYF.

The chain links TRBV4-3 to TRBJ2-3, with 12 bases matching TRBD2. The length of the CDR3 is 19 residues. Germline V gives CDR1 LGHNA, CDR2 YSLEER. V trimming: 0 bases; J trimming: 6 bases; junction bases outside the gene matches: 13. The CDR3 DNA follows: TGCGCCAGCAGCCAAGATCCCCCACGACTAGCGGGAGAGGGGGATACGCAGTATTTT. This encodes CASSQDPPRLAGEGDTQYF.

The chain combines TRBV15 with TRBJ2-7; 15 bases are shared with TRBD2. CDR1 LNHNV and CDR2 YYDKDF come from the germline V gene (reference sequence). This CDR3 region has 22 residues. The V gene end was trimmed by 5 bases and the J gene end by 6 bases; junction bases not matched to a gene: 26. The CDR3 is CATSPQGLAGGPVLGGRIEQYF. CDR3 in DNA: TGTGCCACCAGCCCCCAGGGACTAGCGGGAGGCCCCGTTTTAGGGGGACGGATCGAGCAGTACTTC.

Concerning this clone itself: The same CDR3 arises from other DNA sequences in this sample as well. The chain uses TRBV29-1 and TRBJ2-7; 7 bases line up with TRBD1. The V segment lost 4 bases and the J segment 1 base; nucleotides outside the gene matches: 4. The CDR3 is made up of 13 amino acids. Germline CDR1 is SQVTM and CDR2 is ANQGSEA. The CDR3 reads CSVGPGQSYEQYF. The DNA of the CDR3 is TGCAGCGTTGGGCCGGGACAGTCCTACGAGCAGTACTTC.

CDR3 DNA: TGTGCCAGCACAGGAAACACCGGGGAGCTGTTTTTT. Encoded protein: CASTGNTGELFF. The J gene is TRBJ2-2, the V gene TRBV7-9; D unclear. CDR1 is SEHNR, CDR2 FQNEAQ, per germline (reference sequence). V was clipped by 7 bases and J by 2 bases, with 5 bases between them. This CDR3 is 12 amino acids long.